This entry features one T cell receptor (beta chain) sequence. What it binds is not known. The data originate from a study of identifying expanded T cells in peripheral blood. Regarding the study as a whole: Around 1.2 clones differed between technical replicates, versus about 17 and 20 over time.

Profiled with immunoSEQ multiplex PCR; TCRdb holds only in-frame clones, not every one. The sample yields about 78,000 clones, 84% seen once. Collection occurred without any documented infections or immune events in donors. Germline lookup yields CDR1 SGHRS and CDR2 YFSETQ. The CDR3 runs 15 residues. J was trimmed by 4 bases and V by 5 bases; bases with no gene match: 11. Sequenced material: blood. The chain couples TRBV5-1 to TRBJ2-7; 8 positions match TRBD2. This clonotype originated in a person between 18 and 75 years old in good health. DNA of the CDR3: TGCGCCAGCAGGGAGGGAAGCGGGAGCCTATACGAGCAGTACTTC. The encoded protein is CASREGSGSLYEQYF.